Below, 15 T cell receptor beta chains from the same sample are listed, as sequenced in a study of blood T cell repertoires in COVID-19. The table came from immunoSEQ multiplex PCR; TCRdb's copy has only in-frame clones and leaves some out. The sample includes around 200,000 clones, around 82% of them seen just once. Sample: peripheral blood. The receptor set was obtained from a human donor with acute or convalescent COVID-19. The donor label of this sample is uncertain.

This clone occurred once. The chain combines TRBV2 with TRBJ2-1; 14 bases agree with TRBD2. The germline CDR1 and CDR2 sequences are SNHLY and FYNNEI. The CDR3 extends over 14 amino acids. The J segment lost 7 bases and the V segment lost 6 bases, leaving 2 bases of the junction unmatched. The CDR3 loop is CASSGTSGRNEQFF. The CDR3 nucleotides read TGTGCCAGCAGCGGGACTAGCGGGAGAAATGAGCAGTTCTTC.

The CDR3 here is CAWSPRVSNQPQHF. The CDR3 DNA reads as TGTGCCTGGAGTCCACGGGTTAGCAATCAGCCCCAGCATTTT. The chain combines TRBV30 with TRBJ1-5, with D unclear. Trimming removed 2 bases from V and 0 bases from J, with 8 bases in between. There are 14 residues in the CDR3. In germline, CDR1 is GTSNPN, CDR2 SVGIG (reference sequence).

This clone was seen ten or more times. The CDR3 DNA reads as TGTGCCAGCAGCGTAGGAGGACGTAGCGGGAGGGCGGAGACCCAGTACTTC. The encoded protein is CASSVGGRSGRAETQYF. The chain employs TRBV9 and TRBJ2-5; 11 bases fit TRBD2. The CDR3 extends over 17 amino acids. With V trimmed by 0 bases and J by 5 bases, 9 bases remained unmatched. Germline V gives CDR1 SGDLS, CDR2 YYNGEE. Based on the CDR3 plus reference TRBV9 and TRBJ2-5, the full variable domain is DSGVTQTPKHLITATGQRVTLRCSPRSGDLSVYWYQQSLDQGLQFLIQYYNGEERAKGNILERFSAQQFPDLHSELNLSSLELGDSALYFCASSVGGRSGRAETQYFGPGTRLLVL.

With regard to this clone: This CDR3 is also generated by other DNA sequences in the sample. J is TRBJ2-5 and V is TRBV5-6, with 10 bases that match TRBD1. The germline gives CDR1 SGHDT, CDR2 YYEEEE. V gave up 0 bases and J gave up 0 bases; unmatched junction bases: 2. The CDR3 has 16 amino acids. The CDR3 reads CASSLGTGGHQETQYF. The CDR3 nucleotides read TGTGCCAGCAGCTTGGGGACAGGGGGGCACCAAGAGACCCAGTACTTC.

This clone showed up many times. The genes are TRBV4-2 and TRBJ2-1; no clear D. This CDR3 is 13 amino acids long. V was pared by 7 bases and J by 7 bases, with 14 bases between. Germline CDR1 LGHNA, CDR2 YNFKEQ. CDR3 bases: TGTGCCAGCAAATCGTTGAAGCTGAATGAGCAGTTCTTC. The encoded protein is CASKSLKLNEQFF.

The chain joins TRBV19 to TRBJ2-1; TRBD1 matches at 11 bases. The germline gives CDR1 LNHDA, CDR2 SQIVND (reference sequence). V lost 8 bases and J lost 8; bases outside the gene matches: 5. This CDR3 is 13 amino acids long. This chain's CDR3 is CASSDRGQDEQFF. CDR3 nucleotides: TGTGCCAGTTCGGACAGGGGGCAGGATGAGCAGTTCTTC. Full variable domain (outside the CDR3, taken from reference TRBV19 and TRBJ2-1): DGGITQSPKYLFRKEGQNVTLSCEQNLNHDAMYWYRQDPGQGLRLIYYSQIVNDFQKGDIAEGYSVSREKKESFPLTVTSAQKNPTAFYLCASSDRGQDEQFFGPGTRLTVL.

The chain has TRBV11-2 and TRBJ2-1; 13 nucleotides align to TRBD2. Germline V gene lookup returns CDR1 SGHAT and CDR2 FQNNGV. V trimming: 5 bases; J trimming: 8 bases; junction bases outside the gene matches: 6. The CDR3 sequence is 15 residues long. DNA of the CDR3: TGTGCCAGCAGCACCACTAGCGGGGGGGCCTATGAGCAGTTCTTC. Protein product: CASSTTSGGAYEQFF.

The chain uses TRBV5-6 and TRBJ2-1; tentatively, D is TRBD1 (5 bases). The V end lost 1 base, the J end lost 4 bases, and 15 bases lay between the germline ends. In germline, CDR1 is SGHDT, CDR2 YYEEEE. CDR3 length equals 16 residues. The CDR3 spells CASSLLRGMVYNEQFF. CDR3 sequence (DNA): TGTGCCAGCAGCTTGCTTAGGGGAATGGTTTACAATGAGCAGTTCTTC.

The chain combines TRBV30 with TRBJ2-7; D perhaps matches TRBD2 (6 bases). Between the trimmed V and J ends, which lost 4 bases and 0 bases, there was a span of 13 bases. The germline V gene has CDR1 GTSNPN and CDR2 SVGIG (reference sequence). This CDR3 contains 14 residues. CDR3 sequence (DNA): TGTGCCTGGACCGGTAGCGGATTCTCCTACGAGCAGTACTTC. Translating gives CAWTGSGFSYEQYF.

The chain joins TRBV7-9 to TRBJ2-7; 11 nucleotides agree with TRBD2. Germline V lookup: CDR1 SEHNR, CDR2 FQNEAQ (reference sequence). This CDR3 is built from 14 residues. The V and J ends lost 3 bases and 2 bases, in that order; junction bases with no gene match: 0. CDR3 region: CASSFSGRAYEQYF. DNA for the CDR3: TGTGCCAGCAGCTTTAGCGGGAGGGCCTACGAGCAGTACTTC.

This chain links TRBV7-9 with TRBJ1-3; D remains unclear. The CDR3 is made up of 15 amino acids. The V end was cut by 5 bases, the J end by 4 bases, with 15 bases between. The germline V gene encodes CDR1 SEHNR and CDR2 FQNEAQ (reference sequence). The CDR3 reads CASSPNTVGGNTIYF. In DNA, the CDR3 is TGTGCCAGCAGCCCTAATACAGTAGGAGGAAACACCATATATTTT.

The V call is TRBV29-1, the J call TRBJ2-1; 10 nucleotides line up with TRBD2. V trimming: 4 bases; J trimming: 5 bases; junction bases outside the gene matches: 5. Germline V gene data show CDR1 as SQVTM and CDR2 as ANQGSEA. The CDR3 contains 14 residues. The CDR3 loop reads CSVGRTSGNNEQFF. The CDR3 DNA reads as TGCAGCGTTGGGAGGACTAGCGGAAACAATGAGCAGTTCTTC.

The chain carries TRBV19 and TRBJ1-5; D is unresolved. This CDR3 spans 11 amino acids. The germline V gene has CDR1 LNHDA and CDR2 SQIVND (reference sequence). The ends were cut back, 2 bases at V and 15 bases at J, with 11 bases in the middle. This chain's CDR3 is CASSIYQERHF. The CDR3 DNA sequence: TGTGCCAGTAGTATATACCAGGAACGGCATTTT.

This clone is a singleton in its sample. This chain links TRBV27 with TRBJ2-7; TRBD1 aligns across 7 bases. V was pared by 3 bases and J by 6 bases, with 5 bases of the junction left unmatched. Germline CDR1 and CDR2: MNHEY and SMNVEV (reference sequence). CDR3 size: 13 residues. The CDR3 DNA sequence: TGTGCCAGCAGTTTCCTCGACAGGGCCGAGCAGTACTTC. As protein: CASSFLDRAEQYF.

The chain links TRBV5-1 to TRBJ1-4; 8 positions agree with TRBD1. CDR1 and CDR2 (germline): SGHRS, YFSETQ. The CDR3 is 15 residues long. V gave up 4 bases and J gave up 8 bases; unmatched junction bases: 10. As DNA, the CDR3 is TGCGCCAGCAGCGCCGGGACAGGCCCTGAAGAAAAACTGTTTTTT. This translates into CASSAGTGPEEKLFF.